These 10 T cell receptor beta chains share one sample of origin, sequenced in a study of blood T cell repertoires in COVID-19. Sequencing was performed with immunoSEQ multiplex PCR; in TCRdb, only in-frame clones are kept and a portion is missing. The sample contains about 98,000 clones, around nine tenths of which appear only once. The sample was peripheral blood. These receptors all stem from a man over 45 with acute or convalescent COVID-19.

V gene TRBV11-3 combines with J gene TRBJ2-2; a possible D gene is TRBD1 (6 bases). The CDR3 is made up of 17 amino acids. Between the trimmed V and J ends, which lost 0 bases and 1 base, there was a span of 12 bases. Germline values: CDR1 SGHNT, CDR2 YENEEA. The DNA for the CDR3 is TGTGCCAGCAGCTTAGAGTTATGGGGGCAGAACACCGGGGAGCTGTTTTTT. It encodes CASSLELWGQNTGELFF.

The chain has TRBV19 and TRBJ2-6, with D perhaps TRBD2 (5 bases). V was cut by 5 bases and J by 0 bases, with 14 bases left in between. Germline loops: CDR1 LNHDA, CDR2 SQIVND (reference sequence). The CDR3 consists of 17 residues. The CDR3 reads CASSLTRAPSGANVLTF. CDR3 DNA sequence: TGTGCCAGTAGTTTAACTAGGGCTCCCTCTGGGGCCAACGTCCTGACTTTC.

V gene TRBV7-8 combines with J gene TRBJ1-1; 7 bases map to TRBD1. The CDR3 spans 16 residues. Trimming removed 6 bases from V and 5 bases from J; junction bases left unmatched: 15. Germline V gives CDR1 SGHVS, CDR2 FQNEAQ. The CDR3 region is CASRTGTALKLTEAFF. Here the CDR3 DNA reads TGTGCCAGCAGGACGGGGACAGCTCTAAAGTTGACTGAAGCTTTCTTT.

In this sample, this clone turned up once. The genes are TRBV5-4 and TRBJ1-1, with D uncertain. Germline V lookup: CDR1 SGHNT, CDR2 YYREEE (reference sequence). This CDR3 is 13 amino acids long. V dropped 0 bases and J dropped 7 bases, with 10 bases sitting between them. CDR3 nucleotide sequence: TGTGCCAGCAGCTTGGTTACAGAAGGTGAAGCTTTCTTT. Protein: CASSLVTEGEAFF.

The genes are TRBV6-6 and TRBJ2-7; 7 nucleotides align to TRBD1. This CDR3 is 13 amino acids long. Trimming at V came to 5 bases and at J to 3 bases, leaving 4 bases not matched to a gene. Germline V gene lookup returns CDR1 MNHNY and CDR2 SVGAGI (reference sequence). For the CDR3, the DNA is TGTGCCAGCAGTCCCGGGACAGACTACGAGCAGTACTTC. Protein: CASSPGTDYEQYF.

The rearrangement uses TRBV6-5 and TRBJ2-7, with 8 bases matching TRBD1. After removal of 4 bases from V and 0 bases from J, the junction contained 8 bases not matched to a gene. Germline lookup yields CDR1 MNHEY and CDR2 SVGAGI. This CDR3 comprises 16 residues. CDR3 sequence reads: CASSSSGTGRSYEQYF. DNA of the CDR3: TGTGCCAGCAGTTCCTCCGGGACAGGTCGCTCCTACGAGCAGTACTTC.

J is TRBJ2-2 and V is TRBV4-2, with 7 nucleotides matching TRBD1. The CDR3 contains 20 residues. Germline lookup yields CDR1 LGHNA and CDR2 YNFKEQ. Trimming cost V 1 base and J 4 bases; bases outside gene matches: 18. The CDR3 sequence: CASSQARGQHLPWATGELFF. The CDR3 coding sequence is TGTGCCAGCAGCCAAGCCAGGGGACAGCACCTTCCGTGGGCCACCGGGGAGCTGTTTTTT.

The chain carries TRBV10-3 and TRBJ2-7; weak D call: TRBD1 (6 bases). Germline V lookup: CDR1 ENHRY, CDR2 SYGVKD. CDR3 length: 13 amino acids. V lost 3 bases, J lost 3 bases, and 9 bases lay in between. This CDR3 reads CAISDRGSYEQYF. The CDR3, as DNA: TGTGCCATCAGTGACAGGGGAAGCTACGAGCAGTACTTC.

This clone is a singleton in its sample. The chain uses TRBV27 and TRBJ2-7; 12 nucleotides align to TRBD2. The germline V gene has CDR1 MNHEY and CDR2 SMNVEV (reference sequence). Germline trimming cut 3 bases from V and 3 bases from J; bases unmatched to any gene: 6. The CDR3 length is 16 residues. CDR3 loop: CASSLNGLAGYYEQYF. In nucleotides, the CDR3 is TGTGCCAGCAGTTTGAACGGACTAGCGGGGTACTACGAGCAGTACTTC.

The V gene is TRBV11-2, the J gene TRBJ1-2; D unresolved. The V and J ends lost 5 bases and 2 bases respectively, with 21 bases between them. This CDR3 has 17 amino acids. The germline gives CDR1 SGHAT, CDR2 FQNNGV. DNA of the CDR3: TGTGCCAGCAGCCCCAGCGCCCCCGGGTTCTTAAACTATGGCTACACCTTC. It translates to CASSPSAPGFLNYGYTF.